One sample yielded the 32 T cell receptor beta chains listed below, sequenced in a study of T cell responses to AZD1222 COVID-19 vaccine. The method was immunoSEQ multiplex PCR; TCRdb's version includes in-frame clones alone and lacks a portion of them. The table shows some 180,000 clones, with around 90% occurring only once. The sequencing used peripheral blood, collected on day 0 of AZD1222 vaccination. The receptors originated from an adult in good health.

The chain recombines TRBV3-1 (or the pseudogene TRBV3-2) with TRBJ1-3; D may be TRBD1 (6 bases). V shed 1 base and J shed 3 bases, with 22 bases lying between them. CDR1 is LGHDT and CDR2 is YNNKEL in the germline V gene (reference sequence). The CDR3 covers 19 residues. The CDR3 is CASSQVLRGIGQFGNTIYF. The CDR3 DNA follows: TGTGCCAGCAGCCAAGTCCTAAGGGGGATCGGACAGTTTGGAAACACCATATATTTT.

CDR3 DNA sequence: TGTGCCAGCAGGCCAGAACTAGCGGGGAACTACAATGAGCAGTTCTTC. It translates to CASRPELAGNYNEQFF. The genes are TRBV27 and TRBJ2-1; 10 nucleotides align to TRBD2. CDR1 and CDR2 from the germline V gene are MNHEY and SMNVEV (reference sequence). V lost 6 bases to trimming and J lost 3 bases; unmatched junction nucleotides: 8. The CDR3 spans 16 residues.

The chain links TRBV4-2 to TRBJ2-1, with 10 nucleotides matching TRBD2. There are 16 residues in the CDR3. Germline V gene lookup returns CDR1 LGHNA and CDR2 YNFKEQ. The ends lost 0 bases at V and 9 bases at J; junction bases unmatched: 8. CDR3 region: CASSQDLAGARTEQFF. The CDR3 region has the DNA TGTGCCAGCAGCCAAGATCTAGCGGGAGCACGTACTGAGCAGTTCTTC.

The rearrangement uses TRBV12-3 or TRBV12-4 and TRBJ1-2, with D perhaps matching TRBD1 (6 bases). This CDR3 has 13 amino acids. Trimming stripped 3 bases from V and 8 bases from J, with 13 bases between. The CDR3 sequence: CASSFRGFGGYTF. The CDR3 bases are TGTGCCAGCAGTTTTAGGGGGTTTGGGGGCTACACCTTC.

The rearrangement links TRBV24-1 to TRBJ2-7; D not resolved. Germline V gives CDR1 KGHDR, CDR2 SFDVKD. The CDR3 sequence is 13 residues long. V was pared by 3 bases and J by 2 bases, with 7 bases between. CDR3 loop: CATSDPSTYEQYF. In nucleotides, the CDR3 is TGTGCCACCAGTGATCCATCTACCTACGAGCAGTACTTC.

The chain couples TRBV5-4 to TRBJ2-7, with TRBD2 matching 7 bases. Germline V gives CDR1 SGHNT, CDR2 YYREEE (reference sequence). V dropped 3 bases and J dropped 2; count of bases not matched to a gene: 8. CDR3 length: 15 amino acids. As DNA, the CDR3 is TGTGCCAGCAGCTGGGGGGGAGGCGGTACCTACGAGCAGTACTTC. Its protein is CASSWGGGGTYEQYF.

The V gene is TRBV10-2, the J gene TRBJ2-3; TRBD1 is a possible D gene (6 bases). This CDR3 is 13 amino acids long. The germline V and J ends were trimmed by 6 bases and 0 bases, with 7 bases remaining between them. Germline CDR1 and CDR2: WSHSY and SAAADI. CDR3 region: CASRTGSTDTQYF. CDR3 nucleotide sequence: TGCGCCAGCAGAACAGGGAGCACAGATACGCAGTATTTT.

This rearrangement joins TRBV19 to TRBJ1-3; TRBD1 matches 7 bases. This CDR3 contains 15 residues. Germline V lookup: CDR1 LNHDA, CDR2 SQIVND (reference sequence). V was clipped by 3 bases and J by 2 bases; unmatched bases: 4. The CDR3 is CASSIPGTAGNTIYF. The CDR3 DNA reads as TGTGCCAGTAGTATTCCGGGGACAGCTGGAAACACCATATATTTT.

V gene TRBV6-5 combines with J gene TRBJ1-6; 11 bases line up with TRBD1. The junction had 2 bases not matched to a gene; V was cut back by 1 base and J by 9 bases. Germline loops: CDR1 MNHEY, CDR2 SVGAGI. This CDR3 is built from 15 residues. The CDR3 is CASSYFGTGGSPLHF. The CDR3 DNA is TGTGCCAGCAGTTACTTTGGGACAGGGGGTTCACCCCTCCACTTT.

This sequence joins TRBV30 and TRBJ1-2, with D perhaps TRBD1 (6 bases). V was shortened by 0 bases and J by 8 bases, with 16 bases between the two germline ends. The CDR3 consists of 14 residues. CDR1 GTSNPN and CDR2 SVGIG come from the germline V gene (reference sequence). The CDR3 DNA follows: TGTGCCTGGAGTGTAACCCGTGGTGGGGGCGGCTACACCTTC. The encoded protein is CAWSVTRGGGGYTF.

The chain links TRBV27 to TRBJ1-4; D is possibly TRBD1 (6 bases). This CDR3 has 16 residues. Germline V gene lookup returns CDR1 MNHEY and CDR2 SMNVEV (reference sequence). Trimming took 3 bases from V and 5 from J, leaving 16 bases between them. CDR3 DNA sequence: TGTGCCAGCAGTTTCGGACAGAGATTACGGAATGAAAAACTGTTTTTT. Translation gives CASSFGQRLRNEKLFF.

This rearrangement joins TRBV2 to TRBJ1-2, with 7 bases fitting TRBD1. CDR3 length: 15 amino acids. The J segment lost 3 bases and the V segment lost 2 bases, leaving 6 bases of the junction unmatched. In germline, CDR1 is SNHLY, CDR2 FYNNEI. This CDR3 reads CASSELGQAYYGYTF. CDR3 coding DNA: TGTGCCAGCAGTGAACTAGGACAGGCGTACTATGGCTACACCTTC.

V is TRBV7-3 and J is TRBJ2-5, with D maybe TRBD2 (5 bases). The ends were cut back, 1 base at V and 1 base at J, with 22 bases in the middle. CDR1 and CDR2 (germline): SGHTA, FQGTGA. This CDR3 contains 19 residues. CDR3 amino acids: CASSLSPPGGPGTQETQYF. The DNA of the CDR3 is TGTGCCAGCAGCTTAAGCCCACCAGGAGGCCCGGGAACCCAAGAGACCCAGTACTTC.

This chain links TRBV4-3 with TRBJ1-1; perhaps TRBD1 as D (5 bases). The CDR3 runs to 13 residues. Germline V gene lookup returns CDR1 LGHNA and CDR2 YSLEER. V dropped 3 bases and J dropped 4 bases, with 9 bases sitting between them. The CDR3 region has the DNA TGCGCCAGCAGCCACCTAAGGGGCACTGAAGCTTTCTTT. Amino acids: CASSHLRGTEAFF.

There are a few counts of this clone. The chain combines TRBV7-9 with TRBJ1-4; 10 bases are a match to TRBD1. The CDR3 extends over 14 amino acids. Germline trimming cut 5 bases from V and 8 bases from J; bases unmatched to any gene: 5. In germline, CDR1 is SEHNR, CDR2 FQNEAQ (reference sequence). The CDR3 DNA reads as TGTGCCAGCAGCCTGGGACAGGGGTACGAAAAACTGTTTTTT. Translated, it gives CASSLGQGYEKLFF.

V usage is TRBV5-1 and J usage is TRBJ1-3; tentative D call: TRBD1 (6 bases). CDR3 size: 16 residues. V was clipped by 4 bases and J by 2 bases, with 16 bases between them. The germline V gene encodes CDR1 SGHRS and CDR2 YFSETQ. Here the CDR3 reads CASSPNRDLPGNTIYF. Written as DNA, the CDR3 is TGCGCCAGCAGCCCTAACAGGGACCTACCTGGAAACACCATATATTTT.

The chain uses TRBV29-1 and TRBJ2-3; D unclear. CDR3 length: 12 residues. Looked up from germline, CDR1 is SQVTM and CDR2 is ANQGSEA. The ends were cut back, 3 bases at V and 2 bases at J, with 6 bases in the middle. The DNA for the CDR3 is TGCAGCGTTGAGCCCCCCACAGATACGCAGTATTTT. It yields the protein CSVEPPTDTQYF.

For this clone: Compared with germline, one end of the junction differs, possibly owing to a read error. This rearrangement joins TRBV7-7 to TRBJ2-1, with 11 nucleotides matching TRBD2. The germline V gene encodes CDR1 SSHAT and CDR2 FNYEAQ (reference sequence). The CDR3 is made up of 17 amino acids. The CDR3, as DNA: TGTGCTAGCAGCTTACTAGCGGGGGCTACATTAAATACTGAGCAGTTCTTC. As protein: CASSLLAGATLNTEQFF.

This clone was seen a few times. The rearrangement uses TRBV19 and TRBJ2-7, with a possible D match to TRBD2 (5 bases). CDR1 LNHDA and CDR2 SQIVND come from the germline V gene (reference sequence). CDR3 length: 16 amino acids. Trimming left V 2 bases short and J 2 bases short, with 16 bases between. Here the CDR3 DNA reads TGTGCCAGTAGTATAACAGTCCTGGCCGGGGCCTACGAGCAGTACTTC. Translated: CASSITVLAGAYEQYF.

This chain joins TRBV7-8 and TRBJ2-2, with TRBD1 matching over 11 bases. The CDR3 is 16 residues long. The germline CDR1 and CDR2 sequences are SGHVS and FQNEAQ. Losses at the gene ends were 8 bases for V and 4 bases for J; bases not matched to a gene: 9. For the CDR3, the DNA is TGTGCCAGCCGTTCGGGGGGACAGGGGGGCACCGGGGAGCTGTTTTTT. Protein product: CASRSGGQGGTGELFF.

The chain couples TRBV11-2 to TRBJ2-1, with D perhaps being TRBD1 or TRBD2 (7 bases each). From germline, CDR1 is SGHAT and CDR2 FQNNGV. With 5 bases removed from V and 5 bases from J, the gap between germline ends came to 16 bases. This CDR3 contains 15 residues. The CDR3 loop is CASSPRRGRDNEQFF. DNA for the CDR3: TGTGCCAGCAGCCCACGCAGGGGGAGGGACAATGAGCAGTTCTTC.

The CDR3 DNA reads as TGTGCCAGCAGTGAATCCGGGGGCAATCTACAGCCCCAGCATTTT. Translation: CASSESGGNLQPQHF. The genes are TRBV25-1 and TRBJ1-5, with D maybe TRBD1 (6 bases). CDR3 length: 15 residues. Between the trimmed V and J ends, which lost 1 base and 7 bases, there was a span of 14 bases. Germline assignment: CDR1 MGHDK and CDR2 SYGVNS.

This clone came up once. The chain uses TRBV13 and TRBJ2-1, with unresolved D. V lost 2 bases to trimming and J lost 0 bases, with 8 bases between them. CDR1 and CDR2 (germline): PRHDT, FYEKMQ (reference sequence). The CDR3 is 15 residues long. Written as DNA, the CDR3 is TGTGCCAGCAGCTTATACGCTAGCTCCTACAATGAGCAGTTCTTC. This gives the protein CASSLYASSYNEQFF.

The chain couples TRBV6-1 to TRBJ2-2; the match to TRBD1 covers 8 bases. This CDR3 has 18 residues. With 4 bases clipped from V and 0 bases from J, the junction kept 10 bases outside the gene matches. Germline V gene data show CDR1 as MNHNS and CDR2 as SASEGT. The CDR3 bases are TGTGCCAGCAGTGGCGGGACAGGTCAAAACGCGAACACCGGGGAGCTGTTTTTT. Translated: CASSGGTGQNANTGELFF.

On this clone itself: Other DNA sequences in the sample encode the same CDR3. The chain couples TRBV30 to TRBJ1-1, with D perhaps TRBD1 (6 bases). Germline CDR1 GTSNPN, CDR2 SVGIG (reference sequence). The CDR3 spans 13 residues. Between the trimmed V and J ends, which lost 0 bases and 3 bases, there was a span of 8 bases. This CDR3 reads CAWSVQGDTEAFF. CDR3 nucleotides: TGTGCCTGGAGTGTACAGGGAGACACTGAAGCTTTCTTT.

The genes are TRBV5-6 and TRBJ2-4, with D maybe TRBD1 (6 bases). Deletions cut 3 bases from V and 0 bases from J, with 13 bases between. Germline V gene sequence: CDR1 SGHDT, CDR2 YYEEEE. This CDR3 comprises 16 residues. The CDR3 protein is CASSSGTTLAKNIQYF. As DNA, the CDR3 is TGTGCCAGCAGCTCCGGGACAACGCTAGCCAAAAACATTCAGTACTTC.

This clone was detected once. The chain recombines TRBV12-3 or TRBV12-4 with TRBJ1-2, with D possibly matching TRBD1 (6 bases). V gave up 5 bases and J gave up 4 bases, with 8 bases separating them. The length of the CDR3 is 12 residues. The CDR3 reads CASSMDSYGYTF. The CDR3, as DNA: TGTGCCAGCAGTATGGACAGCTATGGCTACACCTTC.

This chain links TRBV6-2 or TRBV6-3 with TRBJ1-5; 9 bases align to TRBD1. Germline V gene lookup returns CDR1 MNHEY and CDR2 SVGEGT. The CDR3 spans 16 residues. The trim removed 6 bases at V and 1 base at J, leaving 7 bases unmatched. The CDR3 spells CASSRTGTGSNQPQHF. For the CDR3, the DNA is TGTGCCAGCAGCCGGACAGGGACAGGGAGCAATCAGCCCCAGCATTTT.

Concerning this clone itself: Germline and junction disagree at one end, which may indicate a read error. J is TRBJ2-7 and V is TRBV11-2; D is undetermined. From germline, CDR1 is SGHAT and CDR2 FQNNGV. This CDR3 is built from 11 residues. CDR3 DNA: TGTGCCAGCAGCTTAGGAGGCCGTCCCGACTTC. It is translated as CASSLGGRPDF. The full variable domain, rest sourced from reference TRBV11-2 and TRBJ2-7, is EAGVAQSPRYKIIEKRQSVAFWCNPISGHATLYWYQQILGQGPKLLIQFQNNGVVDDSQLPKDRFSAERLKGVDSTLKIQPAKLEDSAVYLCASSLGGRPDFGPGTRLTVT.

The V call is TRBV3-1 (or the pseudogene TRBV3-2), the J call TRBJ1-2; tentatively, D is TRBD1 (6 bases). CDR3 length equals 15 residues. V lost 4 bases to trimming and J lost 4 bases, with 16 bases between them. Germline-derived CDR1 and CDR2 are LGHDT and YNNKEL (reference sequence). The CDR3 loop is CASSPLRDTGYGYTF. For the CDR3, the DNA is TGTGCCAGCAGCCCCCTTCGGGACACTGGCTATGGCTACACCTTC.

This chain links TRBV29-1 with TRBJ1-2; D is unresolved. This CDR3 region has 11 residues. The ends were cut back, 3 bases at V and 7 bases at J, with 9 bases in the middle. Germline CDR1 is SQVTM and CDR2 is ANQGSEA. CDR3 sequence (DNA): TGCAGCGTTGACTCTGGGTTTGGCTACACCTTC. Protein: CSVDSGFGYTF.

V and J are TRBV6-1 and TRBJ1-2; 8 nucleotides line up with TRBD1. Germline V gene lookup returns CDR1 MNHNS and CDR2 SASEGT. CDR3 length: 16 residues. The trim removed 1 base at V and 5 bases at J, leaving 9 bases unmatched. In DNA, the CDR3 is TGTGCCAGCAGTGAAGGATCACCACAGGGGGGGTATGGCTACACCTTC. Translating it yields CASSEGSPQGGYGYTF.